Included here is one T cell receptor beta chain sequence, with context. The data are from a study of T cells in Graves' hyperthyroidism and ophthalmopathy. Amplification targeted TCR beta CDR3 regions from RNA transcripts. When the TCR CDR3 underwent first-round RT-PCR, the HTBI primer set was used. A single record per CDR3 protein comes from TCRdb applying MiXCR to the multiplex PCR reads. The sample has approximately 600,000 distinct CDR3 sequences; 15% to 20% are singletons. CDR1 is SNHLY, CDR2 FYNNEI, per germline. V gave up 5 bases and J gave up 2 bases, with 15 bases separating them. The CDR3 has 15 amino acids. Subjects aged 18 to 65 presented with newly diagnosed hyperthyroidism of less than 2 months' duration.

The source is a woman in her thirties with Graves' hyperthyroidism. The J gene is TRBJ2-5, the V gene TRBV2; D gene uncertain. Sequenced input: blood. The CDR3 nucleotides are TGTGCCAGCAGTCCAAGCCGGGTCCGACAAGAGACCCAGTACTTC. Its translation: CASSPSRVRQETQYF.